Described below is a single TCR beta chain sequence and its context. Its antigen is undetermined. The data are from a study of T cell responses to AZD1222 COVID-19 vaccine. Study overall: Pooling of second doses given at about 4 or about 12 weeks was done. General observations from the study: Elevations in Spike-specific TCR breadth and depth followed administration of two AZD1222 doses. White British donors predominated, females outnumbered males, and clonal diversity was possibly underestimated. Without day 14 samples, only post-peak T cell repertoires were studied.

Only in-frame clones appear in the TCRdb table, and some are missing; sequencing was by immunoSEQ multiplex PCR. The repertoire includes 100,000 or so clones, roughly 92% of them detected once, and 4% to 5.5% sits in the top ten. The CDR3 runs 14 residues. Germline V gene sequence: CDR1 KGHDR, CDR2 SFDVKD. The V gene lost 6 bases and the J gene lost 4 bases, with 12 bases spanning the gap. This specimen was peripheral blood, taken on day 0 of AZD1222 vaccination. This receptor was taken from an adult in good health. The chain carries TRBV24-1 and TRBJ1-5; D possibly corresponds to TRBD1 (6 bases). The CDR3 protein is CATSWGGGNQPQHF. The CDR3 nucleotides read TGTGCCACCAGTTGGGGAGGGGGAAATCAGCCCCAGCATTTT.